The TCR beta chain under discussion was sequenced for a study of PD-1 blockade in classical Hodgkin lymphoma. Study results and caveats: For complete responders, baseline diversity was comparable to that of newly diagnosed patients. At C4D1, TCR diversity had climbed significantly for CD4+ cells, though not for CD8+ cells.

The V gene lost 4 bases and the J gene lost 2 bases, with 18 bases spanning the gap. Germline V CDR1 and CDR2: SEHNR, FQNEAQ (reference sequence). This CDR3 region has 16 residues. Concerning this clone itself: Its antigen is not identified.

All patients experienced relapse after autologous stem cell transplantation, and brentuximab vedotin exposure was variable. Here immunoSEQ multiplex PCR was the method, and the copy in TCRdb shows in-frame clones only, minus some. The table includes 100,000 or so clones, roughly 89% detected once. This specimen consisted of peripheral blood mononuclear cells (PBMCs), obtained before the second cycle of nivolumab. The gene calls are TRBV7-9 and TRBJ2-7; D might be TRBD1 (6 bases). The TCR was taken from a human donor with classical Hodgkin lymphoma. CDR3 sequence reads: CASSSEQGIPTYEQYF. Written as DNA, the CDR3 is TGTGCCAGCAGCTCCGAACAGGGTATCCCCACCTACGAGCAGTACTTC.